This T cell receptor (beta chain) stems from a study of blood T cell repertoires in COVID-19. Measured with immunoSEQ multiplex PCR; TCRdb has only the in-frame clones, and not every one. The sample yields 120,000 to 150,000 clones, about four fifths seen once. The TCR originated in a woman between 18 and 29 years old who had been exposed to COVID-19. Sequenced material: PBMCs or T cells enriched from blood (not recorded which).

CDR3 protein: CASSLASSGGGVEQFF. CDR3 coding DNA: TGTGCCAGCAGCTTAGCTTCTAGCGGGGGGGGAGTAGAGCAGTTCTTC. The chain is built from TRBV7-2 and TRBJ2-1, with 12 bases that match TRBD2. V lost 0 bases, J lost 10 bases, and 7 bases stayed unmatched. The CDR3 contains 16 residues. Germline V gene sequence: CDR1 SGHTA, CDR2 FQGNSA.